This TCR beta chain was observed in a study of cytomegalovirus exposure and HLA in healthy donors. The assay was immunoSEQ multiplex PCR, and TCRdb's table has in-frame clones only and misses some. The data show over 200,000 clones, about 90% seen once. The V segment lost 4 bases and the J segment 3 bases; nucleotides outside the gene matches: 4. This CDR3 comprises 15 residues. From germline, CDR1 is LGHNA and CDR2 YNFKEQ. Turning to this clone: Its antigen remains unidentified.

The study, taken as a whole, reports: Listed as cytomegalovirus-associated were 150 to 200 TCR beta chains. Most TCR sequences were seen very rarely across donors, but some public TCRs occurred in many.

The approximately 120-subject validation cohort, separate from the approximately 670-subject first cohort, included the donors. J is TRBJ2-5 and V is TRBV4-2, with 11 bases lining up with TRBD2. The clonotype originates from a woman under 30 in good health and CMV-seronegative. The sequencing sample was made of PBMCs. The CDR3 is CASSRSSGREETQYF. The CDR3, as DNA: TGTGCCAGCAGCCGAAGTAGCGGGAGGGAAGAGACCCAGTACTTC.